This T cell receptor (beta chain) was identified during a study of CXCR3-negative and CXCR3-positive naive CD8 T cells. Study outcomes and limitations: CXCR3-positive naive cells had TRB CDR3s that were more hydrophobic than CXCR3-negative naive cells had. Both of the naive subsets showed about the same high diversity, but memory CD8+ cells had much less. Researchers reported similar TRBV-TRBJ usage in naive CXCR3-negative and CXCR3-positive cells, though memory differed. Once cells were cryopreserved, CXCR3 expression went down partly, and most assays used fresh PBMCs.

Using triplicate sorts, approximately 300,000 cells were collected each time from every CD8+ T cell subset. UMI-labeled 5' RACE TRB cDNA libraries were prepared from the cells. Each CDR3 protein gets one entry in TCRdb, which reprocessed the 5' RACE reads and gives no DNA. This sample carries 120,000 to 150,000 distinct CDR3 sequences, with about 0.28% going to the ten biggest clones. Comment on this clonotype: Its antigen is unknown.

Germline CDR1 and CDR2: SEHNR and FQNEAQ (reference sequence). This CDR3 spans 13 amino acids. The chain uses TRBV7-9 and TRBJ1-2. Sequencing was carried out using naive CXCR3+ CD8+ T cells from blood. This sample's subset: CD45RO-CCR7+CD27+CD95- naive CD8+ T cells expressing CXCR3 (TNR3+). The sequence derives from a human donor in good health. Some clones in this sample may be carry-over from other donors' samples. CDR3 sequence: CAGVRGLEDGYTF.